These 15 T cell receptor beta chains share one sample of origin, sequenced in a study of beta chain features in type 1 diabetes. Points from the study as a whole: Type 1 diabetes patients had moderately but significantly shorter TCRB CDR3s in all four CD4+ subsets.

Antigens for these TCRs are unknown. The sequenced template was cDNA made from the entire isolated RNA. Using immunoSEQ multiplex PCR, the repertoire was profiled, and TCRdb retains in-frame clones only, with some absent. The table has around 150,000 clones, 7.5% to 9.5% seen once; the top ten hold 0.54%. Sequences were obtained from central memory CD4+ T cells from blood. These receptor sequences come from a woman aged 18-29 years with type 1 diabetes.

The rearrangement uses TRBV4-3 and TRBJ2-2; D uncertain. V was pared by 8 bases and J by 2 bases, with 12 bases between. Germline V gene lookup returns CDR1 LGHNA and CDR2 YSLEER. The CDR3 consists of 14 residues. The CDR3 protein is CASQVAVNTGELFF. The CDR3 DNA is TGCGCCAGCCAAGTGGCGGTTAACACCGGGGAGCTGTTTTTT.

This rearrangement joins TRBV5-6 to TRBJ2-3; a weak D match, TRBD1 (5 bases). In germline, CDR1 is SGHDT, CDR2 YYEEEE. This CDR3 contains 15 residues. Trimming removed 4 bases at V and 0 bases at J, with 12 bases between. DNA for the CDR3: TGTGCCAGCAGCAGGGGTGGGGTTAGCACAGATACGCAGTATTTT. Translation gives CASSRGGVSTDTQYF.

The chain combines TRBV5-1 with TRBJ2-7, with 13 positions matching TRBD2. Germline trimming cut 2 bases from V and 2 bases from J; bases unmatched to any gene: 7. This CDR3 is built from 17 residues. CDR1 is SGHRS, CDR2 YFSETQ, per germline. The CDR3 DNA reads TGCGCCAGCAGCTTACGCCAAGGGACTAGCGGGACCTACGAGCAGTACTTC. It codes for CASSLRQGTSGTYEQYF.

This chain connects TRBV5-4 to TRBJ2-7; the D is unclear. Germline assignment: CDR1 SGHNT and CDR2 YYREEE (reference sequence). Trimming pared 0 bases from V and 3 bases from J, leaving 7 bases between. This CDR3 comprises 13 residues. CDR3 in DNA: TGTGCCAGCAGCTTGGACTCGGTCTACGAGCAGTACTTC. This sequence encodes CASSLDSVYEQYF.

V gene TRBV30 combines with J gene TRBJ2-5, with D tentatively TRBD1 (6 bases). Trimming took off 4 bases at V and 2 bases at J, with 14 bases between the two ends. The germline V gene encodes CDR1 GTSNPN and CDR2 SVGIG (reference sequence). The CDR3 is made up of 14 amino acids. The CDR3 DNA reads TGTGCCTGGACCTCGGACAGAGGACAAGAGACCCAGTACTTC. This sequence encodes CAWTSDRGQETQYF. The whole variable domain, filled in from reference TRBV30 and TRBJ2-5, reads SQTIHQWPATLVQPVGSPLSLECTVEGTSNPNLYWYRQAAGRGLQLLFYSVGIGQISSEVPQNLSASRPQDRQFILSSKKLLLSDSGFYLCAWTSDRGQETQYFGPGTRLLVL.

The J gene is TRBJ2-3, the V gene TRBV6-5; D may be TRBD1 (6 bases). Looked up from germline, CDR1 is MNHEY and CDR2 is SVGAGI. The CDR3 is made up of 13 amino acids. Deletions cut 8 bases from V and 6 bases from J, with 15 bases between. The chain's CDR3 is CASGRDTFDTQYF. The DNA of the CDR3 is TGTGCCAGCGGAAGGGACACGTTCGATACGCAGTATTTT.

The J gene is TRBJ2-3, the V gene TRBV4-3; 8 nucleotides line up with TRBD2. CDR3 length equals 16 residues. The J segment lost 3 bases and the V segment lost 0 bases, leaving 5 bases of the junction unmatched. Germline V gene lookup returns CDR1 LGHNA and CDR2 YSLEER. The CDR3 coding sequence is TGCGCCAGCAGCCAAGATGCCAGCGGGGGAACAGATACGCAGTATTTT. It yields the protein CASSQDASGGTDTQYF.

The chain recombines TRBV4-1 with TRBJ1-1; a weak D match, TRBD1 (5 bases). V shed 4 bases and J shed 1 base, with 7 bases lying between them. Germline CDR1 reads MGHRA; CDR2 reads YSYEKL. The CDR3 totals 13 residues. The CDR3 DNA reads as TGCGCCAGCAGCCTAGGACAGAACACTGAAGCTTTCTTT. This sequence encodes CASSLGQNTEAFF.

This clone was recorded a few times. This chain joins TRBV29-1 and TRBJ2-7; TRBD1 matches 7 bases. Per germline, CDR1 SQVTM and CDR2 ANQGSEA. There are 14 residues in the CDR3. V shed 5 bases and J 6 bases; nucleotides not matched to a gene: 13. CDR3 sequence: CSVNAQGRLGEQYF. The CDR3 bases are TGCAGCGTTAACGCACAGGGGCGCCTGGGCGAGCAGTACTTC.

This clone showed up just a few times. This CDR3 is also generated by other DNA sequences in the sample. The chain is built from TRBV6-5 and TRBJ1-5; 8 bases map to TRBD1. Trimming at V came to 4 bases and at J to 4 bases, leaving 3 bases not matched to a gene. From germline, CDR1 is MNHEY and CDR2 SVGAGI. The CDR3 spans 14 residues. The CDR3 DNA follows: TGTGCCAGCAGTTGGACAGGGACAAATCAGCCCCAGCATTTT. Its protein product is CASSWTGTNQPQHF.

V is TRBV27 and J is TRBJ2-1; 7 bases are a match to TRBD1. Trimming at V came to 4 bases and at J to 2 bases, leaving 2 bases not matched to a gene. This CDR3 has 14 residues. Per the germline V gene, CDR1 is MNHEY and CDR2 is SMNVEV (reference sequence). CDR3 sequence reads: CASSYRGPYNEQFF. CDR3 DNA: TGTGCCAGCAGTTACAGGGGACCCTACAATGAGCAGTTCTTC.

The V gene is TRBV28, the J gene TRBJ2-3, with 8 bases that match TRBD2. Losses at the gene ends were 6 bases for V and 1 base for J; bases not matched to a gene: 6. The germline V gene has CDR1 MDHEN and CDR2 SYDVKM. There are 15 residues in the CDR3. CDR3 bases: TGTGCCAGCAGCGGGGGGGGAGTGGGCACAGATACGCAGTATTTT. It specifies CASSGGGVGTDTQYF.

This clone showed up just a few times. The CDR3 sequence: CASSLVSSGRAGEQFF. The CDR3 DNA reads as TGTGCCAGCAGTTTGGTGTCTAGCGGGAGGGCGGGGGAGCAGTTCTTC. The chain links TRBV28 to TRBJ2-1, with 12 bases lining up with TRBD2. CDR1 is MDHEN, CDR2 SYDVKM, per germline. CDR3 length: 16 amino acids. The trim removed 3 bases at V and 10 bases at J, leaving 10 bases unmatched.

The chain joins TRBV9 to TRBJ1-3; D gene uncertain. Trimming shortened V by 0 bases and J by 0 bases, and 7 bases separated the two germline ends. This CDR3 has 15 amino acids. Germline V gene lookup returns CDR1 SGDLS and CDR2 YYNGEE. The CDR3 bases are TGTGCCAGCAGCGTAGCTACAGACTCTGGAAACACCATATATTTT. It is translated as CASSVATDSGNTIYF.

This rearrangement joins TRBV7-2 to TRBJ2-5; 7 bases are a match to TRBD2. Germline trimming cut 5 bases from V and 2 bases from J; bases unmatched to any gene: 5. The CDR3 runs to 14 residues. Germline assignment: CDR1 SGHTA and CDR2 FQGNSA. The DNA of the CDR3 is TGTGCCAGCAGCAACCGAGCGGGGCAAGAGACCCAGTACTTC. It translates to CASSNRAGQETQYF.